The clone carrying this T cell receptor (beta chain) has just one count. The antigen remains unidentified. This sample was included in a study of shared clonotypes between healthy human individuals. Germline-derived CDR1 and CDR2 are SGHAT and FQNNGV. V lost 5 bases, J lost 3 bases, and 9 bases stayed unmatched. This CDR3 contains 15 residues. Assay: immunoSEQ multiplex PCR; the TCRdb copy retains only in-frame clones and omits some. The sample has 2 million to 2.5 million clones, approximately 96% seen once; the top ten hold roughly 0.13%. Whole-study results and caveats: Sorted-subset samples were not fully sequenced, rarefaction indicated. Four donors shared 4.5% to 6.5% of their naive CD4 clonotypes.

Sequencing was carried out using naive CD4+ T cells sorted from blood. Subset in this sample: CD45RA+ positively selected. V usage is TRBV11-2 and J usage is TRBJ1-2, with 7 nucleotides matching TRBD1. The TCR was taken from a man aged 18 to 30 in good health. DNA of the CDR3: TGTGCCAGCAGCCTCGGCAGGGGGTATGACTATGGCTACACCTTC. As protein: CASSLGRGYDYGYTF.